This entry concerns a single T cell receptor beta chain. The antigen is not known. Clones were read by immunoSEQ multiplex PCR, and TCRdb kept only the in-frame ones, dropping some. The repertoire holds approximately 38,000 clones, with about 75% as singletons. This sample was included in a study of pediatric ulcerative colitis. During colonoscopy, one to two rectal pinch biopsies were collected. Before the diagnostic colonoscopy, ulcerative colitis patients were free of immunosuppressive medication. The germline V gene has CDR1 SEHNR and CDR2 FQNEAQ (reference sequence). J gave up 1 base and V 5 bases, and 5 bases lay outside the gene matches. CDR3 length: 15 amino acids. Regarding the study as a whole: No controls had the two rectal clonotypes shared by ulcerative colitis patients. Substantially fewer templates came from a couple of patients' blood samples.

The chain carries TRBV7-9 and TRBJ1-1; the match to TRBD1 covers 9 bases. The TCR comes from a boy aged 5 to 17 with severe ulcerative colitis. Sequencing was performed on gut tissue. CDR3 amino acids: CASSPRDRANTEAFF. The CDR3 DNA is TGTGCCAGCAGCCCCCGGGACAGGGCGAACACTGAAGCTTTCTTT.